The rows below give T cell receptor beta chains drawn from one sample of a study of T cell responses to AZD1222 COVID-19 vaccine. TCRdb's table, derived via immunoSEQ multiplex PCR, lists solely in-frame clones and lacks some. Of approximately 180,000 clones in the sample, roughly 91% are singletons; the top ten hold 1.5% to 2%. The input for sequencing was peripheral blood, taken on day 0 of AZD1222 vaccination. All receptors come from an adult in good health. CDR3s leave out the opening cysteine and the closing phenylalanine or tryptophan. D genes are given only for firm matches.

v_call d_call cdr3_aa
TRBV24-1 - ATSARPDGLAGYT
TRBV7-2 - ASSRDGIYEQY
TRBV28 - ASSLGQPQH
TRBV24-1 - ATSDFPEYNEQF
TRBV19 - ASSSTGLRAGELF
TRBV7-9 - ASSLEGAGELF
TRBV18 - ASSRAGGRSSYNEQF
TRBV5-6 - ASSLWATEAF
TRBV6-5 - ASRVNEQF
TRBV6-5 - ASGEQGGNTIY
TRBV28 - ASSGGVYGYT
TRBV9 - ASSLTGTSGNTIY
TRBV11-2 - ASSLDQGDVETQY
TRBV9 - ASSVGSAEAPYEQY
TRBV4-1 TRBD1 ASSQGTGVFGYT
TRBV19 - ASSIEGVSLFY
TRBV7-3 - ASSQGPSDTQY
TRBV23-1 TRBD1 ASSGGPLTRPVQGDRRYQETQY
TRBV6-5 - ASPRLGNTEAF
TRBV5-6 - ASSPRAETNYGYT
TRBV11-2 - ASSFPTWNTEAF
TRBV6-6 - ASSPEYTRWGENTGELF
TRBV6-5 - ASSLSGVNSPLH
TRBV5-5 - ASTLGGTPIANEQF
TRBV9 TRBD1 ASSVEGGQGFDYT
TRBV5-8 TRBD1 ASSLQGLGIQETQY
TRBV19 - ASRADFYNEQF
TRBV28 - ASSGGGGRSPLH
TRBV6-5 - ASSYSVTGSGDTQY
TRBV24-1 TRBD1 ATSDPDRVEPQH
TRBV6-2/TRBV6-3 TRBD2 ASSYGRGLPTYEQY
TRBV10-2 - ASSETPSSYNEQF
TRBV24-1 TRBD1 ATRDHRGTAGELF
TRBV21-1 - ASTNPPLRRRVAKNIQY
TRBV5-4 - ASSLDPGLITDTQY
TRBV4-2 - ASSQEESGTGELF
TRBV19 TRBD1 ASRTGQAGTNEKLF
TRBV11-2 - ASSLDSAANTEAF
TRBV3-1/TRBV3-2 TRBD1 ASRPTGQPPHEQY
TRBV10-1 TRBD2 ASSSNSGGRTDTQY
TRBV6-5 - ASSYSGQWNTEAF
TRBV5-4 TRBD1 ASSLKQGAYSGAF
TRBV3-1/TRBV3-2 - ASSQVRGAGELF
TRBV19 TRBD1 ASRGKTGGETQY